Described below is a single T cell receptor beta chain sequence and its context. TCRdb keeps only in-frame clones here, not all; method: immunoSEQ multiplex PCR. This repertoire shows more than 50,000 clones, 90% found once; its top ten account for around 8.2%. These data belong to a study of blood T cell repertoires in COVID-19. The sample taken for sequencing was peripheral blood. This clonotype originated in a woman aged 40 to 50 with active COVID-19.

The CDR3 region has the DNA TGTGCCAGCAGCCATCGCTCCGGGACAGTGAGCTACAATGAGCAGTTCTTC. Its protein product is CASSHRSGTVSYNEQFF. The J gene is TRBJ2-1, the V gene TRBV5-5, with 7 bases that match TRBD1. Per the germline V gene, CDR1 is SGHKS and CDR2 is YYEKEE (reference sequence). V shed 4 bases and J 3 bases; nucleotides not matched to a gene: 13. This CDR3 has 17 residues.